This T cell receptor beta chain was recorded in a study of cytotoxic CD8 clonotypes in ibrutinib-treated CLL. Some clones are missing from TCRdb's copy, which holds only in-frame ones; the method was immunoSEQ multiplex PCR. Found here are about 22,000 clones, 78% of them singletons; the top ten hold just under 9%. Germline loops: CDR1 LNHDA, CDR2 SQIVND (reference sequence). This CDR3 comprises 13 residues. The V and J ends lost 3 bases and 6 bases respectively, with 8 bases between them. This clonotype was obtained from a human donor with chronic lymphocytic leukemia. The sample in question was PBMCs, obtained before ibrutinib treatment. The rearrangement links TRBV19 to TRBJ2-2; perhaps D is TRBD1 or TRBD2 (5 bases each). CDR3 sequence (DNA): TGTGCCAGTAGTATTGGGGGACCCGGGGAGCTGTTTTTT. Translating gives CASSIGGPGELFF.